The next 19 T cell receptor beta chains were all read from a single sample in a study of spatial heterogeneity in lung cancer (dated by TCRdb to about 2019). Libraries came from 5' RACE. Sequencing used a NextSeq 500. TCRdb reprocessed the public reads (quality trimming at Q25 with fastp, clone calling with MiXCR) and kept in-frame beta chains. Entries are consolidated by CDR3 protein sequence, retaining the most common genes and DNA. The sample records about 45,000 distinct CDR3 sequences, approximately 7% of which are singletons. About 45% of the sample comes from the top ten. Reading the label with the study, this specimen's time point is: sample taken at primary tumor resection. Sequencing was performed on PBMCs, taken at surgery. All receptors come from a female donor with early-stage non-small cell lung cancer.

The V gene is TRBV7-2, the J gene TRBJ2-5, with TRBD2 identical over 9 bases. Germline trimming cut 2 bases from V and 4 bases from J; bases unmatched to any gene: 5. Germline CDR1 SGHTA, CDR2 FQGNSA. This CDR3 has 15 amino acids. The CDR3 DNA is TGTGCCAGCAGCTTATGCGGGGGGGCAGTAGAGACCCAGTACTTC. This sequence encodes CASSLCGGAVETQYF.

Regarding this clonotype: Its ends do not fully match the called genes, so a read error is possible. This rearrangement joins TRBV11-2 to TRBJ2-1; 9 bases agree with TRBD2. Per germline, CDR1 SGHAT and CDR2 FQNNGV. The CDR3 is 17 amino acids. CDR3 nucleotide sequence: TGTGCCAGCAGCCCTCTTACCGGGCGGGGGGGCGGAGCGGAGCACTTCTTC. It specifies CASSPLTGRGGGAEHFF.

This clonotype was picked up a small number of times. This chain uses TRBV4-1 with TRBJ1-6; no reliable D call. This CDR3 region has 15 residues. With 0 bases removed from V and 7 bases from J, the gap between germline ends came to 10 bases. The germline V gene encodes CDR1 MGHRA and CDR2 YSYEKL. CDR3 in DNA: TGCGCCAGCAGCCAAGATCAACCGGAGAATTCACCCCTCCACTTT. This encodes CASSQDQPENSPLHF.

This clonotype was seen more than once but under ten times. This chain joins TRBV7-2 and TRBJ2-1; TRBD1 matches 7 bases. The V gene's germline CDR1 is SGHTA and CDR2 FQGNSA. The V and J ends lost 5 bases and 7 bases, in that order; junction bases with no gene match: 8. This CDR3 has 14 residues. The CDR3 coding sequence is TGTGCCAGCAGCGCAGTCGACAGGGTGAATGAGCAGTTCTTC. Its protein product is CASSAVDRVNEQFF.

This chain connects TRBV6-2 or TRBV6-3 to TRBJ1-1; D is ambiguous. The CDR3 runs to 13 residues. CDR1 is MNHEY and CDR2 is SVGEGT in the germline V gene. The germline V and J ends were trimmed by 6 bases and 3 bases, with 11 bases remaining between them. CDR3 bases: TGTGCCAGCAGCCAGCGTTCGGACACTGAAGCTTTCTTT. Translating gives CASSQRSDTEAFF.

A remark on this clonotype: A much bigger clone sits one base away, suggesting this may be a read error. J is TRBJ1-1 and V is TRBV7-2; a possible D gene is TRBD1 (5 bases). The V and J ends lost 5 bases and 1 base respectively, with 8 bases between them. The CDR3 runs to 13 residues. Germline CDR1 and CDR2: SGHTA and FQGNSA. The CDR3 region has the DNA TGTGCCAGCAGCCACACAGGGAACACTGAAGCTTTCTTT. It translates to CASSHTGNTEAFF.

Turning to this clonotype: This may be a read error, as it is one base from a much larger clone. The chain couples TRBV6-2 or TRBV6-3 to TRBJ2-7, with D perhaps given as TRBD1 or TRBD2 (6 bases each). Trimming removed 6 bases at V and 8 bases at J, with 20 bases between. CDR1 and CDR2 (germline): MNHEY, SVGEGT. CDR3 length equals 14 residues. Here the CDR3 reads CASRRDTSTPKQYF. Here the CDR3 DNA reads TGTGCCAGCAGGCGGGACACCTCCACCCCCAAGCAGTACTTC.

This clonotype occurred many times. The rearrangement joins TRBV5-5 to TRBJ2-2, with D possibly called TRBD1 or TRBD2 (5 bases each). CDR1 and CDR2 from the germline V gene are SGHKS and YYEKEE (reference sequence). Trimming took 7 bases from V and 9 from J, leaving 16 bases between them. The length of the CDR3 is 13 residues. CDR3 coding DNA: TGTGCCAGCCGACGCCCCGGGACCCGGGAGCTGTTTTTT. It is translated as CASRRPGTRELFF.

This clonotype was found many times. The chain is built from TRBV2 and TRBJ2-2; 11 bases are a match to TRBD2. With 6 bases clipped from V and 5 bases from J, the junction kept 5 bases outside the gene matches. This CDR3 has 15 residues. Germline V gene data show CDR1 as SNHLY and CDR2 as FYNNEI. Here the CDR3 reads CASRGGLAVTGELFF. In DNA, the CDR3 is TGTGCCAGCAGGGGGGGACTAGCGGTGACCGGGGAGCTGTTTTTT.

The sample holds many counts of this clonotype. The V and J genes are TRBV6-1 and TRBJ1-2; D is unresolved. This CDR3 is 12 amino acids long. V was trimmed by 3 bases and J by 4 bases, leaving 6 bases between them. Germline V CDR1 and CDR2: MNHNS, SASEGT. The DNA of the CDR3 is TGTGCCAGCAGTGAGGGCCGCTATGGCTACACCTTC. The encoded protein is CASSEGRYGYTF.

This clonotype appeared a few times. This chain uses TRBV20-1 with TRBJ2-7; unclear D gene. This CDR3 contains 12 residues. The V gene lost 7 bases and the J gene lost 4 bases, with 14 bases spanning the gap. Germline CDR1 reads DFQATT; CDR2 reads SNEGSKA (reference sequence). CDR3: CSGSPTGYEQYF. The CDR3 DNA is TGCAGTGGATCACCGACCGGTTACGAGCAGTACTTC.

There are a few counts of this clonotype. The gene calls are TRBV6-2 or TRBV6-3 and TRBJ2-4; D remains ambiguous. The V and J ends lost 3 bases and 3 bases respectively, with 12 bases between them. This CDR3 is 15 amino acids long. The V gene's germline CDR1 is MNHEY and CDR2 SVGEGT. This CDR3 is CASSYSGIDKNIQYF. The CDR3 nucleotides read TGTGCCAGCAGTTATTCAGGTATCGACAAAAACATTCAGTACTTC.

This clonotype appeared a few times. The chain couples TRBV19 to TRBJ1-5, with unresolved D. Germline CDR1 LNHDA, CDR2 SQIVND (reference sequence). Trimming shortened V by 0 bases and J by 5 bases, and 5 bases separated the two germline ends. The CDR3 extends over 13 amino acids. The chain's CDR3 is CASSIDRDQPQHF. In nucleotides, the CDR3 is TGTGCCAGTAGTATAGATAGGGATCAGCCCCAGCATTTT.

V is TRBV11-2 and J is TRBJ2-2; 9 bases are a match to TRBD2. CDR3 size: 18 residues. The germline V gene encodes CDR1 SGHAT and CDR2 FQNNGV. V lost 5 bases, J lost 7 bases, and 17 bases stayed unmatched. DNA for the CDR3: TGTGCCAGCAGCCCCGCCTTGAGAGAGCCTAGCGGGGACGGGGAGCTGTTTTTT. Protein: CASSPALREPSGDGELFF.

Ten or more counts support this clonotype. V usage is TRBV5-6 and J usage is TRBJ1-3; D not certain. The ends were cut back, 4 bases at V and 4 bases at J, with 12 bases in the middle. This CDR3 is built from 14 residues. The germline CDR1 and CDR2 sequences are SGHDT and YYEEEE. CDR3 loop: CASSEQLLGNTIYF. In nucleotides, the CDR3 is TGTGCCAGCAGCGAACAGCTCCTGGGAAACACCATATATTTT.

This clonotype was observed at least ten times. This rearrangement joins TRBV6-5 to TRBJ1-4; unclear D gene. The germline V gene encodes CDR1 MNHEY and CDR2 SVGAGI. CDR3 length equals 14 residues. The germline V and J ends were trimmed by 6 bases and 5 bases, with 13 bases remaining between them. Here the CDR3 reads CASSPGRFNEKLFF. CDR3 bases: TGTGCCAGCAGCCCTGGACGGTTCAATGAAAAACTGTTTTTT.

Ten or more counts support this clonotype. The chain links TRBV5-1 to TRBJ2-2; D remains ambiguous. The CDR3 consists of 12 residues. In germline, CDR1 is SGHRS, CDR2 YFSETQ. Trimming removed 0 bases at V and 10 bases at J, with 7 bases between. The DNA of the CDR3 is TGCGCCAGCAGCTTGGAGGTGTCGGAGCTGTTTTTT. Translated, it gives CASSLEVSELFF.

This clonotype appeared many times. The V gene is TRBV3-1, the J gene TRBJ1-5; D unresolved. Germline CDR1 is LGHDT and CDR2 is YNNKEL (reference sequence). The CDR3 has 15 residues. V was shortened by 1 base and J by 4 bases, with 11 bases between the two germline ends. Here the CDR3 DNA reads TGTGCCAGCAGCCAAGGGCAGCCGGAAAATCAGCCCCAGCATTTT. It translates to CASSQGQPENQPQHF.

V usage is TRBV4-1 and J usage is TRBJ2-7; the match to TRBD2 covers 11 bases. V trimming: 4 bases; J trimming: 3 bases; junction bases outside the gene matches: 5. Germline V gene data show CDR1 as MGHRA and CDR2 as YSYEKL. This CDR3 comprises 15 residues. The CDR3 bases are TGCGCCAGCAGCCCCCTAGCGGGGGGTCTCTACGAGCAGTACTTC. Translated: CASSPLAGGLYEQYF.